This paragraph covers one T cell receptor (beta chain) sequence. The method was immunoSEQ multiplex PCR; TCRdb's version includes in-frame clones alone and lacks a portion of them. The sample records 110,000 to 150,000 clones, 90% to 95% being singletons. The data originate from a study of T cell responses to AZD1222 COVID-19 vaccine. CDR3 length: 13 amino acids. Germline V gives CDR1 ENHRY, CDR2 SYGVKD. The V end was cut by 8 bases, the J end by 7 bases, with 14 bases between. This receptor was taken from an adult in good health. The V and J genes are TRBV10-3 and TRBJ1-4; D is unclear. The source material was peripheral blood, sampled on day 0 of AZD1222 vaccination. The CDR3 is CAILAREGEKLFF. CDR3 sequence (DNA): TGTGCCATCTTAGCTAGGGAGGGTGAAAAACTGTTTTTT.